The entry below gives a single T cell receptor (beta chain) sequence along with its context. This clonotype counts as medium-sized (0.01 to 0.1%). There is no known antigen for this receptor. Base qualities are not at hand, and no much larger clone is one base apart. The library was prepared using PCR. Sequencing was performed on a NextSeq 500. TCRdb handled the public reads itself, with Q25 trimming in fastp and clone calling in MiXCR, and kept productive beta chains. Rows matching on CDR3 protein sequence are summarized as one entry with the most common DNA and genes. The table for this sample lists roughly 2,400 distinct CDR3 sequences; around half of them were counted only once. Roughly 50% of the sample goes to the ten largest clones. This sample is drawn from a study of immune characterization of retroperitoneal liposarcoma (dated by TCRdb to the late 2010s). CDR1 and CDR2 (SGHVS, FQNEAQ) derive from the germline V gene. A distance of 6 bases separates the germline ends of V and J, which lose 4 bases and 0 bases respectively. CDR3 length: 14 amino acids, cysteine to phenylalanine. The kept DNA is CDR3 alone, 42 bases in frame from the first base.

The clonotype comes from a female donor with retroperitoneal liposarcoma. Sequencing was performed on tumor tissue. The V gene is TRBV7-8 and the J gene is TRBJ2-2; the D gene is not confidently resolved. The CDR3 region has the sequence CASSSFTNTGELFF. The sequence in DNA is TGTGCCAGCAGCTCCTTTACGAACACCGGGGAGCTGTTTTTT.